The next 22 T cell receptor beta chains were all read from a single sample in a study of CD8 T cells in Susac syndrome. When the RNA was reverse transcribed, random hexamers were used with an input of about 0.5 to 1 ug. From the immunoSEQ multiplex PCR reads, TCRdb called clonotypes with MiXCR, one entry per CDR3 protein. This sample has approximately 83,000 distinct CDR3 sequences, with 94% found just once. Sequencing input: CD8+ T cells from PBMCs. The receptors were gathered from a human donor with Susac syndrome.

This chain uses TRBV7-8 with TRBJ2-3, with D perhaps matching TRBD1 (6 bases). V dropped 1 base and J dropped 8 bases, with 19 bases sitting between them. The CDR3 sequence is 16 residues long. CDR1 is SGHVS and CDR2 is FQNEAQ in the germline V gene. CDR3 region: CASSLGLEGEGGTQYF. DNA for the CDR3: TGTGCCAGCAGCTTAGGTCTAGAGGGGGAAGGTGGTACGCAGTATTTT.

The gene calls are TRBV27 and TRBJ2-5; D uncertain. Germline CDR1 and CDR2: MNHEY and SMNVEV (reference sequence). Trimming cost V 4 bases and J 0 bases, with 12 bases left between them. The CDR3 totals 15 residues. CDR3 DNA sequence: TGTGCCAGCAGTTCGGTTCAGGTTTACCAAGAGACCCAGTACTTC. It codes for CASSSVQVYQETQYF.

The chain couples TRBV28 to TRBJ2-3, with 7 nucleotides matching TRBD2. V lost 5 bases, J lost 0 bases, and 8 bases stayed unmatched. This CDR3 has 16 amino acids. Germline CDR1 reads MDHEN; CDR2 reads SYDVKM. Here the CDR3 reads CASSATSVSSTDTQYF. CDR3 sequence (DNA): TGTGCCAGCAGTGCTACTAGCGTTTCTAGCACAGATACGCAGTATTTT.

This clonotype was recorded once. The CDR3 bases are TGTGCCTGGAGTTCCGGGACAGAAAACACCGGGGAGCTGTTTTTT. Translation gives CAWSSGTENTGELFF. This chain connects TRBV30 to TRBJ2-2; TRBD1 aligns across 7 bases. J was trimmed by 2 bases and V by 2 bases; bases with no gene match: 5. Germline values: CDR1 GTSNPN, CDR2 SVGIG (reference sequence). The CDR3 runs to 15 residues. Based on the CDR3 plus reference TRBV30 and TRBJ2-2, the full variable domain is SQTIHQWPATLVQPVGSPLSLECTVEGTSNPNLYWYRQAAGRGLQLLFYSVGIGQISSEVPQNLSASRPQDRQFILSSKKLLLSDSGFYLCAWSSGTENTGELFFGEGSRLTVL.

The chain joins TRBV29-1 to TRBJ2-7; D unresolved. Per germline, CDR1 SQVTM and CDR2 ANQGSEA. The CDR3 sequence is 14 residues long. Trimming took off 0 bases at V and 0 bases at J, with 9 bases between the two ends. CDR3 region: CSVEDYPSSYEQYF. The CDR3, as DNA: TGCAGCGTTGAAGACTACCCGTCCTCCTACGAGCAGTACTTC.

The J gene is TRBJ1-5, the V gene TRBV5-6, with D perhaps TRBD1 (6 bases). The CDR3 runs 15 residues. With 0 bases removed from V and 5 bases from J, the gap between germline ends came to 12 bases. CDR1 and CDR2 from the germline V gene are SGHDT and YYEEEE. The CDR3 sequence is CASSLAVGADQPQHF. Written as DNA, the CDR3 is TGTGCCAGCAGCTTGGCCGTGGGGGCCGATCAGCCCCAGCATTTT.

In regard to this clonotype: Germline and junction disagree at one end, which may indicate a read error. The chain recombines TRBV28 with TRBJ2-2, with 7 bases that match TRBD2. The CDR3 spans 14 residues. Germline V gives CDR1 MDHEN, CDR2 SYDVKM. CDR3 bases: TGTGCCGGCAGCCCGGGTGGGGGGGCCGGGGAGCTGTTTTTT. This sequence encodes CAGSPGGGAGELFF.

J is TRBJ2-1 and V is TRBV6-5; no clear D. The CDR3 is made up of 12 amino acids. The germline V gene encodes CDR1 MNHEY and CDR2 SVGAGI. The V and J ends lost 4 bases and 7 bases respectively, with 8 bases between them. CDR3 protein: CASSSLRNEQFF. As DNA, the CDR3 is TGTGCCAGCAGTTCTCTACGGAATGAGCAGTTCTTC.

The chain is built from TRBV27 and TRBJ2-1; no clear D. The germline V gene has CDR1 MNHEY and CDR2 SMNVEV (reference sequence). V lost 8 bases and J 6 bases, leaving 11 bases between the germline ends. The CDR3 sequence is 12 residues long. CDR3 sequence (DNA): TGTGCCAGCGGCCTGCTAAGCAATGAGCAGTTCTTC. Translating it yields CASGLLSNEQFF.

V usage is TRBV7-4 and J usage is TRBJ2-1; possible D gene TRBD2, 5 bases. Germline assignment: CDR1 SGHVT and CDR2 SQSDAQ. Trimming took off 5 bases at V and 7 bases at J, with 18 bases between the two ends. CDR3 length: 15 amino acids. The CDR3 DNA reads as TGTGCCAGCAGCCCTAGCCCTGGCGGTATAAATGAGCAGTTCTTC. Residues: CASSPSPGGINEQFF.

This clonotype appeared a single time. The V and J genes are TRBV19 and TRBJ1-2; no reliable D call. V lost 1 base and J 5 bases, leaving 8 bases between the germline ends. The germline gives CDR1 LNHDA, CDR2 SQIVND (reference sequence). The CDR3 loop spans 13 amino acids. This CDR3 reads CASSIVPGYGYTF. CDR3 sequence (DNA): TGTGCCAGTAGTATAGTACCGGGGTATGGCTACACCTTC.

The chain uses TRBV5-6 and TRBJ2-2; D is unresolved. CDR1 SGHDT and CDR2 YYEEEE come from the germline V gene. The CDR3 length is 14 residues. V was pared by 0 bases and J by 2 bases, with 5 bases between. As DNA, the CDR3 is TGTGCCAGCAGCTTGGTTGACAACACCGGGGAGCTGTTTTTT. Protein sequence: CASSLVDNTGELFF.

J is TRBJ2-5 and V is TRBV20-1, with D maybe TRBD2 (6 bases). The CDR3 has 15 amino acids. The ends were cut back, 0 bases at V and 1 base at J, with 12 bases in the middle. From germline, CDR1 is DFQATT and CDR2 SNEGSKA (reference sequence). The CDR3 bases are TGCAGTGCTAGAGATGTCCGGGGACTCCAAGAGACCCAGTACTTC. Its translation is CSARDVRGLQETQYF.

The chain couples TRBV24-1 to TRBJ2-1; TRBD2 matches 11 bases. Unmatched junction bases numbered 12, after V lost 1 base and J lost 2 bases. CDR3 length: 20 amino acids. Germline assignment: CDR1 KGHDR and CDR2 SFDVKD. Written as DNA, the CDR3 is TGTGCCACCAGTGATTTTGTAGCGGGAGGGATTTCCCGGCCCTACAATGAGCAGTTCTTC. As protein: CATSDFVAGGISRPYNEQFF.

The V call is TRBV9, the J call TRBJ2-1; a weak D match, TRBD1 (5 bases). Germline V gives CDR1 SGDLS, CDR2 YYNGEE. Trimming cost V 1 base and J 6 bases, with 17 bases left between them. The CDR3 consists of 16 residues. CDR3 coding DNA: TGTGCCAGCAGCGTAAGGAGAACAGGATTAGGCAATGAGCAGTTCTTC. Its translation: CASSVRRTGLGNEQFF.

The J gene is TRBJ1-1, the V gene TRBV9; D gene ambiguous. Trimming pared 5 bases from V and 0 bases from J, leaving 5 bases between. The CDR3 runs to 12 residues. CDR1 SGDLS and CDR2 YYNGEE come from the germline V gene. CDR3 residues: CASSKMNTEAFF. DNA for the CDR3: TGTGCCAGCAGTAAGATGAACACTGAAGCTTTCTTT.

J is TRBJ2-1 and V is TRBV24-1; tentatively, D is TRBD2 (6 bases). Germline lookup yields CDR1 KGHDR and CDR2 SFDVKD. Trimming left V 5 bases short and J 7 bases short, with 14 bases between. This CDR3 is built from 14 residues. The CDR3 region is CATSVEGVWNEQFF. The CDR3, as DNA: TGTGCCACCAGTGTGGAGGGTGTGTGGAATGAGCAGTTCTTC.

V is TRBV14 and J is TRBJ1-6; no clear D gene. Germline CDR1 and CDR2: SGHDN and FVKESK. Trimming removed 5 bases from V and 7 bases from J, with 12 bases in between. This CDR3 comprises 14 residues. CDR3: CASSSRGWNSPLHF. CDR3 nucleotides: TGTGCCAGCAGCTCAAGAGGGTGGAATTCACCCCTCCACTTT.

V is TRBV30 and J is TRBJ2-1, with a tentative D call TRBD2 (5 bases). CDR3 length: 11 amino acids. V was clipped by 2 bases and J by 9 bases, with 8 bases between them. Germline values: CDR1 GTSNPN, CDR2 SVGIG (reference sequence). The CDR3 region has the DNA TGTGCCTGGAGTAACGAGGGTGAGCAGTTCTTC. It codes for CAWSNEGEQFF.

The chain joins TRBV20-1 to TRBJ2-2; D is possibly TRBD1 (6 bases). The CDR3 is 13 residues long. Trimming pared 2 bases from V and 6 bases from J, leaving 10 bases between. Germline CDR1 is DFQATT and CDR2 is SNEGSKA (reference sequence). The CDR3 loop is CSARNTGSGELFF. The CDR3 coding sequence is TGCAGTGCTAGAAATACAGGGTCCGGGGAGCTGTTTTTT.

The gene calls are TRBV15 and TRBJ1-5; D ambiguous. Trimming took 3 bases from V and 0 from J, leaving 9 bases between them. The CDR3 covers 15 residues. Germline V gene data show CDR1 as LNHNV and CDR2 as YYDKDF (reference sequence). CDR3 amino acids: CATSSRRVSNQPQHF. DNA for the CDR3: TGTGCCACCAGCAGCAGACGGGTTAGCAATCAGCCCCAGCATTTT.

J is TRBJ2-7 and V is TRBV5-1; TRBD1 matches 8 bases. The ends lost 2 bases at V and 5 bases at J; junction bases unmatched: 3. CDR3 size: 13 residues. Per germline, CDR1 SGHRS and CDR2 YFSETQ. The CDR3 reads CASSLQGVDEQYF. CDR3 DNA: TGCGCCAGCAGCTTACAGGGGGTCGACGAGCAGTACTTC.